The 11 T cell receptor beta chains below were found in one sample sequenced in a study of blood T cell repertoires in COVID-19. TCRdb's copy holds only in-frame clones and misses some; the assay was immunoSEQ multiplex PCR. The data hold over 90,000 clones, with about 85% observed a single time. Sequenced: peripheral blood. Receptors originate from a man aged 45 to 65 in a cohort sampled during active COVID-19.

The chain carries TRBV19 and TRBJ2-7, with 13 bases matching TRBD2. The CDR3 runs to 15 residues. Germline assignment: CDR1 LNHDA and CDR2 SQIVND (reference sequence). V dropped 3 bases and J dropped 2; count of bases not matched to a gene: 1. The CDR3 DNA is TGTGCCAGTAGTATCGGGACTAGCGGGACCTACGAGCAGTACTTC. This gives the protein CASSIGTSGTYEQYF.

The rearrangement uses TRBV6-1 and TRBJ1-1, with D possibly TRBD1 on 5 matching bases. Germline CDR1 and CDR2: MNHNS and SASEGT. Trimming took 3 bases from V and 3 from J, leaving 11 bases between them. The CDR3 has 14 residues. In nucleotides, the CDR3 is TGTGCCAGCAGTGACGGGACTTTTGACACTGAAGCTTTCTTT. Translating gives CASSDGTFDTEAFF.

CDR3 sequence: CASSTRGGPNNEQFF. The CDR3 nucleotides are TGTGCCAGCAGCACCCGCGGGGGGCCTAACAATGAGCAGTTCTTC. The chain links TRBV9 to TRBJ2-1; TRBD2 agrees at 8 bases. The CDR3 length is 15 residues. Germline CDR1 and CDR2: SGDLS and YYNGEE. Trimming at V came to 4 bases and at J to 5 bases, leaving 8 bases not matched to a gene.

The rearrangement links TRBV5-1 to TRBJ2-2; D is ambiguous. Trimming shortened V by 1 base and J by 7 bases, and 8 bases separated the two germline ends. This CDR3 comprises 13 residues. Per germline, CDR1 SGHRS and CDR2 YFSETQ. The CDR3 nucleotides read TGCGCCAGCAGCTTGAATAGTAACGGGGAGCTGTTTTTT. Protein: CASSLNSNGELFF.

This chain joins TRBV24-1 and TRBJ2-2; D call uncertain. The CDR3 runs 14 residues. Trimming shortened V by 3 bases and J by 7 bases, and 11 bases separated the two germline ends. CDR1 and CDR2 from the germline V gene are KGHDR and SFDVKD. Here the CDR3 DNA reads TGTGCCACCAGTGATCCCGGTTTTGGCGGGGAGCTGTTTTTT. It is translated as CATSDPGFGGELFF.

The rearrangement uses TRBV5-1 and TRBJ1-1; 9 bases are shared with TRBD1. J gave up 0 bases and V 4 bases, and 10 bases lay outside the gene matches. The germline CDR1 and CDR2 sequences are SGHRS and YFSETQ. The length of the CDR3 is 17 residues. CDR3 DNA sequence: TGCGCCAGCAGCCTTGGTGGGACAGGGCGCGTGAACACTGAAGCTTTCTTT. It is translated as CASSLGGTGRVNTEAFF. The whole variable domain, filled in from reference TRBV5-1 and TRBJ1-1, reads KAGVTQTPRYLIKTRGQQVTLSCSPISGHRSVSWYQQTPGQGLQFLFEYFSETQRNKGNFPGRFSGRQFSNSRSEMNVSTLELGDSALYLCASSLGGTGRVNTEAFFGQGTRLTVV.

V and J are TRBV5-1 and TRBJ2-5, with TRBD1 as a possible D gene (7 bases). The CDR3 is 15 residues long. Germline CDR1 is SGHRS and CDR2 is YFSETQ. V was pared by 4 bases and J by 5 bases, with 18 bases between. This CDR3 is CASSSDRAGWETQYF. The DNA of the CDR3 is TGCGCCAGCAGCAGCGACAGGGCGGGGTGGGAGACCCAGTACTTC.

This clone was seen once. The chain uses TRBV7-2 and TRBJ1-2; D gene ambiguous. The V end lost 3 bases, the J end lost 0 bases, and 11 bases lay between the germline ends. CDR3 length: 15 residues. Germline assignment: CDR1 SGHTA and CDR2 FQGNSA. Here the CDR3 DNA reads TGTGCCAGCAGCTTCGAGGCAGCAGCTAACTATGGCTACACCTTC. Its translation is CASSFEAAANYGYTF.

In its sample, this clone was seen a few times. CDR3 region: CASMNPLGSKNIQYF. In DNA, the CDR3 is TGTGCCAGCATGAACCCGCTTGGGAGCAAAAACATTCAGTACTTC. The rearrangement joins TRBV6-5 to TRBJ2-4; TRBD2 might be the D (5 bases). Germline-derived CDR1 and CDR2 are MNHEY and SVGAGI. This CDR3 spans 15 amino acids. V lost 7 bases to trimming and J lost 3 bases, with 16 bases between them.

This rearrangement joins TRBV18 to TRBJ2-6, with D hard to call. The V end was cut by 3 bases, the J end by 9 bases, with 12 bases between. The CDR3 contains 14 residues. From germline, CDR1 is KGHSH and CDR2 LQKENI. CDR3 amino acids: CASSPGTVGNVLTF. DNA of the CDR3: TGTGCCAGCTCACCGGGTACAGTTGGCAACGTCCTGACTTTC.

This rearrangement joins TRBV2 to TRBJ2-7; 8 bases align to TRBD2. With 6 bases clipped from V and 3 bases from J, the junction kept 7 bases outside the gene matches. Looked up from germline, CDR1 is SNHLY and CDR2 is FYNNEI. The length of the CDR3 is 14 residues. The chain's CDR3 is CASRWAGGFYEQYF. The CDR3 nucleotides read TGTGCCAGCAGGTGGGCGGGGGGATTCTACGAGCAGTACTTC.